This T cell receptor beta chain was sequenced during a study of spatial heterogeneity in lung cancer. At the level of the study: Compared with alpha-chain sequences, beta-chain sequences were consistently detected in greater numbers.

Each CDR3 protein gets one entry after TCRdb re-called the 5' RACE reads with MiXCR. The sample lists fewer than 3,000 distinct CDR3 sequences, 7.5% to 10% occurring once. This clonotype came up a few times. Being one base from a much bigger clone, this may be a read error. With V trimmed by 1 base and J by 7 bases, 13 bases remained unmatched. The CDR3 extends over 15 amino acids. The germline CDR1 and CDR2 sequences are GTSNPN and SVGIG (reference sequence). Time point noted: sample taken at primary tumor resection. V is TRBV30 and J is TRBJ2-7, with 7 bases lining up with TRBD2. The sequences come from normal lung tissue next to the tumor, collected at surgery. This clonotype originated in a male donor with early-stage non-small cell lung cancer. CDR3 protein: CAWSGPGLLGGEQYF. In nucleotides, the CDR3 is TGTGCCTGGAGTGGCCCGGGACTACTGGGGGGGGAGCAGTACTTC.